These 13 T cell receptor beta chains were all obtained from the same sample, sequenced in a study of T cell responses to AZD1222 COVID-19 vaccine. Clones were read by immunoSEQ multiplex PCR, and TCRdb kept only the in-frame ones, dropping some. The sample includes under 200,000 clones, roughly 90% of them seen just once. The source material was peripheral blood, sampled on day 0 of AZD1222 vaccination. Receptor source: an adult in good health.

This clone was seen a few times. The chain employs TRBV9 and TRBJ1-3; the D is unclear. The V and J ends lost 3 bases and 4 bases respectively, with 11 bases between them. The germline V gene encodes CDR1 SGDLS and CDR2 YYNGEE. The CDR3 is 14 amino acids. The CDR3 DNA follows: TGTGCCAGCAGCGGAGCCCCCAGCGGAAACACCATATATTTT. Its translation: CASSGAPSGNTIYF.

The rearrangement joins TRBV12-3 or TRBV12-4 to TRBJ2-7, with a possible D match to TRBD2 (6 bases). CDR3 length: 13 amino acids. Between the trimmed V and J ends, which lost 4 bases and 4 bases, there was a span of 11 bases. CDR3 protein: CASSYRGGYEQYF. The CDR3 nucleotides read TGTGCCAGCAGTTATCGAGGAGGGTACGAGCAGTACTTC.

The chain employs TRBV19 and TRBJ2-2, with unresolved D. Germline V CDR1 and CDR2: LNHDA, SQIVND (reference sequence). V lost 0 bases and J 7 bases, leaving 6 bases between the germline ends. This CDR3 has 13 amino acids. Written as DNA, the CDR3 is TGTGCCAGTAGTATAGAGGGGATCGGGGAGCTGTTTTTT. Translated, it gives CASSIEGIGELFF.

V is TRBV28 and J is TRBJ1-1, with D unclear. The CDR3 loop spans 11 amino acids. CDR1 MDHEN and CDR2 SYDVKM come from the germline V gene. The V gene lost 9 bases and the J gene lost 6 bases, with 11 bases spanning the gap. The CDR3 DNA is TGTGCCAGTATCGTATTATCTGAAGCTTTCTTT. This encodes CASIVLSEAFF.

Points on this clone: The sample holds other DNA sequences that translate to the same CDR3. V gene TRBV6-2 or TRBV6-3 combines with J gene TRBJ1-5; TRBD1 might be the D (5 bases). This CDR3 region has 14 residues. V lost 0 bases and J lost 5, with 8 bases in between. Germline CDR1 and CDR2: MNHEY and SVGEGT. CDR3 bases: TGTGCCAGCAGTTACTCAGACAGATATCAGCCCCAGCATTTT. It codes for CASSYSDRYQPQHF.

CDR3 sequence: CASSEGRVSYNEQFF. DNA for the CDR3: TGTGCCAGCAGTGAAGGCAGAGTCTCCTACAATGAGCAGTTCTTC. The V call is TRBV2, the J call TRBJ2-1; no clear D. The CDR3 runs 15 residues. The germline V gene encodes CDR1 SNHLY and CDR2 FYNNEI. The V end was cut by 1 base, the J end by 0 bases, with 7 bases between.

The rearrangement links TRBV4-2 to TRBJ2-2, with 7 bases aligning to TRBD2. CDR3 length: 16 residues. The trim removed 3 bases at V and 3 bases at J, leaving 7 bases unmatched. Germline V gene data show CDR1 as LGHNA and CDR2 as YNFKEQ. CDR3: CASSHAGLSDTGELFF. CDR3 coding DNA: TGTGCCAGCAGCCACGCGGGACTATCAGACACCGGGGAGCTGTTTTTT.

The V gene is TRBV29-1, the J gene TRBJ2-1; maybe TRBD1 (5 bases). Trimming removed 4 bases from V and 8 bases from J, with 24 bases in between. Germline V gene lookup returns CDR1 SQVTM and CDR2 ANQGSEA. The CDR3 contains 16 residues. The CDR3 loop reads CSVGRKGGRVYDEQFF. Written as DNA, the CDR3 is TGCAGCGTTGGAAGGAAGGGCGGCAGGGTGTACGATGAGCAGTTCTTC.

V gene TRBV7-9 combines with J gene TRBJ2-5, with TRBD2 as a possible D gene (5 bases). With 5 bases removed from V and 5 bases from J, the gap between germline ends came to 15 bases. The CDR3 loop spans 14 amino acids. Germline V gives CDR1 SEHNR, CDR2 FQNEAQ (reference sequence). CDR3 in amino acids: CASSPATSQETQYF. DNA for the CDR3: TGTGCCAGCAGCCCGGCCACTAGTCAGGAGACCCAGTACTTC.

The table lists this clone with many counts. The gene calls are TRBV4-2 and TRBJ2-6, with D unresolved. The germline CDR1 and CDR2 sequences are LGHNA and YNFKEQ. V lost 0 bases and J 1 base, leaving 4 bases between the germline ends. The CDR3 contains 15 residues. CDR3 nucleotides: TGTGCCAGCAGCCAAGATGAGTCTGGGGCCAACGTCCTGACTTTC. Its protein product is CASSQDESGANVLTF.

The CDR3 nucleotides are TGTGCCAGCAGCTCCGACAGGGTTAACTCCATATATTTT. Protein: CASSSDRVNSIYF. This chain uses TRBV7-2 with TRBJ1-3, with 7 bases aligning to TRBD1. CDR1 is SGHTA and CDR2 is FQGNSA in the germline V gene. The CDR3 has 13 residues. V was pared by 4 bases and J by 11 bases, with 8 bases of the junction left unmatched.

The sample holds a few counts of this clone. This CDR3 reads CASSLKGMVRSPLHF. Written as DNA, the CDR3 is TGTGCCAGCAGCTTGAAGGGGATGGTAAGATCACCCCTCCACTTT. The chain is built from TRBV5-4 and TRBJ1-6; D is possibly TRBD1 (5 bases). CDR1 SGHNT and CDR2 YYREEE come from the germline V gene (reference sequence). The CDR3 consists of 15 residues. The germline V and J ends were trimmed by 1 base and 10 bases, with 15 bases remaining between them.

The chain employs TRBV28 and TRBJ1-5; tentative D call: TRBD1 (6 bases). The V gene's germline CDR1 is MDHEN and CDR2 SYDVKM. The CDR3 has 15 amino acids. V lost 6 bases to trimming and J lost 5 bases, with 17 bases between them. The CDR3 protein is CASSPAGTHYQPQHF. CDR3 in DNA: TGTGCCAGCAGCCCCGCCGGGACACACTATCAGCCCCAGCATTTT.